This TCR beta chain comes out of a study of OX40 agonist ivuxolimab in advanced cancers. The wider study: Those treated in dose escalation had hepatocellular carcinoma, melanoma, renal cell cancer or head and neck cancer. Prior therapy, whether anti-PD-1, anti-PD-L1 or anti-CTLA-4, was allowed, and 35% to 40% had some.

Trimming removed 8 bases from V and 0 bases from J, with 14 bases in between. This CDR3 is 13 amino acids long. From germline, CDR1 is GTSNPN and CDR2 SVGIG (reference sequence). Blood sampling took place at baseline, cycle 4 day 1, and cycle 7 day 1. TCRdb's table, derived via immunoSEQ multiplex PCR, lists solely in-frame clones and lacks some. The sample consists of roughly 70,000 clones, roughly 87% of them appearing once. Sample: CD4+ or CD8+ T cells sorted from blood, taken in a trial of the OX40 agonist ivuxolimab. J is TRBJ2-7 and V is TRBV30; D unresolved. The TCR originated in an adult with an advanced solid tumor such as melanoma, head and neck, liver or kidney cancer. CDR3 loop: CARQEFLSYEQYF. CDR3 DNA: TGTGCCCGCCAAGAGTTCCTCTCCTACGAGCAGTACTTC.